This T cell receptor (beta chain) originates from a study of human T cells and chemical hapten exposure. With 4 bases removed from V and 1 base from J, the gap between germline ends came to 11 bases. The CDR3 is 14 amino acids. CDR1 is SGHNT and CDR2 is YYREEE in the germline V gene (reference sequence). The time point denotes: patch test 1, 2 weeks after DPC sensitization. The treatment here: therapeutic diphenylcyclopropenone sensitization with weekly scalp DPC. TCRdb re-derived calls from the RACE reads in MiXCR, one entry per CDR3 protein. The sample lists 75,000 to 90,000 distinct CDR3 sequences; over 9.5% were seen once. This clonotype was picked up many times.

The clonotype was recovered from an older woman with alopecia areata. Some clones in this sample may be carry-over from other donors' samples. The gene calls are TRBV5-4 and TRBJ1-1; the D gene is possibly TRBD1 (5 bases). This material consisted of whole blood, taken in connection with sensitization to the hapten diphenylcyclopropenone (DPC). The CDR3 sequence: CASSRQTRNTEAFF. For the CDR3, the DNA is TGTGCCAGCAGCCGACAGACACGGAACACTGAAGCTTTCTTT.